The clone carrying this T cell receptor (beta chain) was detected only a few times. TCRdb passed the RACE reads through MiXCR, listing each CDR3 protein once. The sample holds roughly 380,000 distinct CDR3 sequences; around 5.5% are singletons and the top ten take 2.6%. These data come from a study of human T cells and chemical hapten exposure. Germline CDR1 and CDR2: DFQATT and SNEGSKA (reference sequence). The CDR3 covers 20 residues. Trimming took off 6 bases at V and 1 base at J, with 33 bases between the two ends. The time point was: pre-sensitization, week 0. Treatment here: therapeutic diphenylcyclopropenone sensitization with weekly scalp DPC.

This sample comprised whole blood, obtained in connection with sensitization to the hapten diphenylcyclopropenone (DPC). This clonotype was sampled from a woman between 50 and 59 years old with alopecia areata. Some clones in this sample may be carry-over from other donors' samples. The genes are TRBV20-1 and TRBJ1-1, with D perhaps matching TRBD1 (5 bases). CDR3 nucleotides: TGCAGTGCGGATAAAACAGGTTCGCTGGGTTCTTTGAACACGAACACTGAAGCTTTCTTT. Encoded protein: CSADKTGSLGSLNTNTEAFF.